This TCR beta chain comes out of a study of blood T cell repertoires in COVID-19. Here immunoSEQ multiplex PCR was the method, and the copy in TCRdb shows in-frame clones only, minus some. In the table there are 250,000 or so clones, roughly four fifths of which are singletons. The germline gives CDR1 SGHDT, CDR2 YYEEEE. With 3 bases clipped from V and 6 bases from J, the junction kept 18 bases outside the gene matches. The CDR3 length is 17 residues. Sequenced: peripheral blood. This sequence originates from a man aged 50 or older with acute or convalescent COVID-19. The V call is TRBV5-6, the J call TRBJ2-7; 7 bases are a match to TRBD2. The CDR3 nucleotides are TGTGCCAGCAGCTCCTTGAGGAGCGGGCCTTGGGGGGGCGAGCAGTACTTC. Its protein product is CASSSLRSGPWGGEQYF.